This paragraph reports one T cell receptor beta chain. Its antigen is not known. The entry originates in a study of T-cell reconstitution after alpha-beta-depleted transplantation in children. Study-wide points: From newly produced T cells came most of the T-cell counts and diversity one year after transplant.

The authors prepared the TCRbeta library with unique molecular identifiers. TCRdb fed the PCR reads into MiXCR, producing one record per CDR3 protein. Among about 900,000 distinct CDR3 sequences listed, under 30% were seen once. In germline, CDR1 is SGHRS, CDR2 YFSETQ. Trimming shortened V by 0 bases and J by 0 bases, and 9 bases separated the two germline ends. The CDR3 is made up of 15 amino acids. This TCR came from a boy in the first two years of life who had a stem cell transplant for SCID, so the T cells may come from the graft donor. The chain couples TRBV5-1 to TRBJ1-1; no clear D gene. Sample: PBMCs, mostly from graft donor cells, taken 360 days after TCRalphabeta/CD19-depleted stem cell transplant. This CDR3 is CASSLGRVLNTEAFF. The CDR3 DNA reads as TGCGCCAGCAGCTTGGGTCGAGTTTTGAACACTGAAGCTTTCTTT.